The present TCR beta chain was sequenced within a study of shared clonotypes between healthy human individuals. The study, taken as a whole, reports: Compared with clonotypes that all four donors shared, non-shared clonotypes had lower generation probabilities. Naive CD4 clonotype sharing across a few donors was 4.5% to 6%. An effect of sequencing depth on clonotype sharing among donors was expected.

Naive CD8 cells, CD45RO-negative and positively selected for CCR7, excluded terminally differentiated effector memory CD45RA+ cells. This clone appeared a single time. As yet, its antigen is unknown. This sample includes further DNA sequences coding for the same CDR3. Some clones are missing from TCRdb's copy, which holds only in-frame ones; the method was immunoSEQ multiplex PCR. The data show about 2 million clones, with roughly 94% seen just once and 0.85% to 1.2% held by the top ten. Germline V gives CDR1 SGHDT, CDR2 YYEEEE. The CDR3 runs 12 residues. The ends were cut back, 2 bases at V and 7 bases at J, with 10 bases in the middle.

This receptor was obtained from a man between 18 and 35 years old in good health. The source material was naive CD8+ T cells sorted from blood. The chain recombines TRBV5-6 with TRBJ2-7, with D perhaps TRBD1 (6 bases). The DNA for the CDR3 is TGTGCCAGCAGCTTCCTTACAGGGGAGCAGTACTTC. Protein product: CASSFLTGEQYF.